This record looks at one T cell receptor (beta chain) sequence and its context. The antigen remains unidentified. The data stem from a study of T cell responses to AZD1222 COVID-19 vaccine. Overall study results and limits: Samples come after the peak T cell response, not at day 14.

Only in-frame clones appear in the TCRdb table, and some are missing; sequencing was by immunoSEQ multiplex PCR. The sample includes some 120,000 clones, over 75% of them seen just once. CDR1 and CDR2 (germline): SGHNT, YYREEE (reference sequence). The V gene end was trimmed by 0 bases and the J gene end by 5 bases; junction bases not matched to a gene: 5. The length of the CDR3 is 17 residues. The chain carries TRBV5-4 and TRBJ2-3; 14 bases are shared with TRBD2. The starting material was peripheral blood, obtained on day 0 of AZD1222 vaccination. This receptor was taken from an adult in good health. In DNA, the CDR3 is TGTGCCAGCAGCTTGGCGGGACTAGCGGGAGTCGGAGATACGCAGTATTTT. It codes for CASSLAGLAGVGDTQYF.